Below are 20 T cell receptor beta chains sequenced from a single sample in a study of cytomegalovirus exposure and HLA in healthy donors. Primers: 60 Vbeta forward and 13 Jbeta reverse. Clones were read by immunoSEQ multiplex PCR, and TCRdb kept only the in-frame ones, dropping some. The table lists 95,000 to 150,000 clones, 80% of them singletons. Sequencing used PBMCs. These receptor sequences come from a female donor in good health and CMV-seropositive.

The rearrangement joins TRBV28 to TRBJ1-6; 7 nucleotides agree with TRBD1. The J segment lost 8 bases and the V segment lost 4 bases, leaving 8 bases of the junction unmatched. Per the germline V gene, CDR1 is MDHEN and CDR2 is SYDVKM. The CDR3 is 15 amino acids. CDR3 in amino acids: CASSSSGQVHSPLHF. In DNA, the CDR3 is TGTGCCAGCAGTTCTTCCGGACAGGTCCATTCACCCCTCCACTTT.

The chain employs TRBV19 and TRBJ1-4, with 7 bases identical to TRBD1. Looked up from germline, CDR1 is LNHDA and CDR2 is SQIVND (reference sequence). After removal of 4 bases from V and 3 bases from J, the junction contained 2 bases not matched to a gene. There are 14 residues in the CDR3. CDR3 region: CASSRGTANEKLFF. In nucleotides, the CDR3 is TGTGCCAGTAGTAGGGGGACAGCTAATGAAAAACTGTTTTTT.

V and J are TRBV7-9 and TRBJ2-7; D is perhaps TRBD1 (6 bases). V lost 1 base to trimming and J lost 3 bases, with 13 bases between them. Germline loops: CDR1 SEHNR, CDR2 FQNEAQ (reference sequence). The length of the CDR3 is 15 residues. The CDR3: CASSLGGGSGYEQYF. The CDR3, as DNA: TGTGCCAGCAGCTTAGGTGGGGGCTCCGGCTACGAGCAGTACTTC.

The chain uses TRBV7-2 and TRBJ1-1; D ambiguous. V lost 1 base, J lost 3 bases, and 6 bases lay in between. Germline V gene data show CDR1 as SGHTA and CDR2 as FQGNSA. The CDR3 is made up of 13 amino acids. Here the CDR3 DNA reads TGTGCCAGCAGCTTAGGAGCACACACTGAAGCTTTCTTT. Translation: CASSLGAHTEAFF.

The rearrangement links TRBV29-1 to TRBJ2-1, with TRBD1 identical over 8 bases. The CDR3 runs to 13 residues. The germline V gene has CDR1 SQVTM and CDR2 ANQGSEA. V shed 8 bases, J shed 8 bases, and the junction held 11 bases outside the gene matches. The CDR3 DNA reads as TGCAGCCTCAGGGGACAGGCGGAATATGAGCAGTTCTTC. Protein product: CSLRGQAEYEQFF.

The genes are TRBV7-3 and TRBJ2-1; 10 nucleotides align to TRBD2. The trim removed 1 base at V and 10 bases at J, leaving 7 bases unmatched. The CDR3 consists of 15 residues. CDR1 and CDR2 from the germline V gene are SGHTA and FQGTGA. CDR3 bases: TGTGCCAGCAGCTTAAAAGCGGGGGGGCGGTCAGAGCAGTTCTTC. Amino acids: CASSLKAGGRSEQFF.

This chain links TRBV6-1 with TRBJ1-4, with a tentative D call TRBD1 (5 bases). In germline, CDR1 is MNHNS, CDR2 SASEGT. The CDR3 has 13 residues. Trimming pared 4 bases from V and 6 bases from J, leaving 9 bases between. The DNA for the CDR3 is TGTGCCAGCAGTGGGGCCAGGGATGAAAAACTGTTTTTT. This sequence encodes CASSGARDEKLFF.

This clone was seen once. The CDR3 nucleotides are TGTGCCAGCTCAGTATTGGGACAGGGATTCGAGCAGTACTTC. It yields the protein CASSVLGQGFEQYF. The rearrangement joins TRBV18 to TRBJ2-7; TRBD1 matches at 9 bases. Trimming removed 5 bases from V and 6 bases from J; junction bases left unmatched: 8. The length of the CDR3 is 14 residues. Per germline, CDR1 KGHSH and CDR2 LQKENI. The complete variable domain, with remaining parts taken from reference TRBV18 and TRBJ2-7, reads NAGVMQNPRHLVRRRGQEARLRCSPMKGHSHVYWYRQLPEEGLKFMVYLQKENIIDESGMPKERFSAEFPKEGPSILRIQQVVRGDSAAYFCASSVLGQGFEQYFGPGTRLTVT.

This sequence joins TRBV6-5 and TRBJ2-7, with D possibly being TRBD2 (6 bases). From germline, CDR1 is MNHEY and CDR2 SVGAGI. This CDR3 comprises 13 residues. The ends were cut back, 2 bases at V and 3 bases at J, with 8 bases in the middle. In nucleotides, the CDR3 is TGTGCCAGCAGTTACCGGGGGAACTACGAGCAGTACTTC. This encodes CASSYRGNYEQYF.

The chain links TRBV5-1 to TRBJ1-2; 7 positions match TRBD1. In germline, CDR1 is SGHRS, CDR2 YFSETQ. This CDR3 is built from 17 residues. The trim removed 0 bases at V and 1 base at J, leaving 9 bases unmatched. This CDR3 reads CASSLAPTGDFNYGYTF. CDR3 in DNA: TGCGCCAGCAGCTTGGCTCCAACAGGGGACTTTAACTATGGCTACACCTTC.

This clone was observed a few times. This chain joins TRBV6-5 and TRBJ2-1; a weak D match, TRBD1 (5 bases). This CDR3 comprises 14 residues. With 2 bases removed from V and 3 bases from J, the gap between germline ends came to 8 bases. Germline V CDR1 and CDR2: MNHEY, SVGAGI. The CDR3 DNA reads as TGTGCCAGCAGTTACGACAGTATCTACAATGAGCAGTTCTTC. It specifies CASSYDSIYNEQFF.

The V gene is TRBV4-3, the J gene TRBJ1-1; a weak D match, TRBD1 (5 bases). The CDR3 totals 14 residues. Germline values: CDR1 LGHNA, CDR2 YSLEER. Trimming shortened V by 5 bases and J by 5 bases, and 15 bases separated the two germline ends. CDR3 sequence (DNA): TGCGCCAGCAGCTACTATCGGGAGGGGACTGAAGCTTTCTTT. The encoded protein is CASSYYREGTEAFF.

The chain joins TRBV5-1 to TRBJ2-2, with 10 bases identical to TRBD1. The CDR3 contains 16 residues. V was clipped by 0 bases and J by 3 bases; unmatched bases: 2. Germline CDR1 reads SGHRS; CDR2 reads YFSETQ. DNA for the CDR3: TGCGCCAGCAGCTTGGGCGGGACAGGGGACACCGGGGAGCTGTTTTTT. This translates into CASSLGGTGDTGELFF.

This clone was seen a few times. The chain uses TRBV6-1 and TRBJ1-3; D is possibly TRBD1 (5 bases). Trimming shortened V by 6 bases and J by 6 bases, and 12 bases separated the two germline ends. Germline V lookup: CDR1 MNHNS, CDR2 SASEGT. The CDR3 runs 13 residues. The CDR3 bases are TGTGCCAGCAGCCGTCAAGGGGTAAACACCATATATTTT. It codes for CASSRQGVNTIYF.

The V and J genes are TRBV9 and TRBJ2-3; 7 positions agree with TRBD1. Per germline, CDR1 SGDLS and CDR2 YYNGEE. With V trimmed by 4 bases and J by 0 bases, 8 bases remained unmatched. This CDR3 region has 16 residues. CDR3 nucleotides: TGTGCCAGCAGCCCCGGGACAGCGGATAGCACAGATACGCAGTATTTT. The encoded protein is CASSPGTADSTDTQYF. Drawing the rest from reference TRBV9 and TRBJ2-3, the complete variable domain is DSGVTQTPKHLITATGQRVTLRCSPRSGDLSVYWYQQSLDQGLQFLIQYYNGEERAKGNILERFSAQQFPDLHSELNLSSLELGDSALYFCASSPGTADSTDTQYFGPGTRLTVL.

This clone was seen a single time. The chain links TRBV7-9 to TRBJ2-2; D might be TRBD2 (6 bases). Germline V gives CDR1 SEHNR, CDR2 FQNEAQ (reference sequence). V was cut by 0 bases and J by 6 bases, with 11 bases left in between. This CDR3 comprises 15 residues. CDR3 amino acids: CASSLAGREAGELFF. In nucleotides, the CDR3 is TGTGCCAGCAGCTTAGCGGGCAGGGAGGCCGGGGAGCTGTTTTTT. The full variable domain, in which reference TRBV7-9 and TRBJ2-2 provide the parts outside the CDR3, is DTGVSQNPRHKITKRGQNVTFRCDPISEHNRLYWYRQTLGQGPEFLTYFQNEAQLEKSRLLSDRFSAERPKGSFSTLEIQRTEQGDSAMYLCASSLAGREAGELFFGEGSRLTVL.

CDR3 DNA sequence: TGCGCCAGCAGCTTGGACACAGGGAACGGTCGAGGCTACACCTTC. This codes for CASSLDTGNGRGYTF. The chain joins TRBV5-1 to TRBJ1-2, with D possibly matching TRBD1 (6 bases). V lost 0 bases, J lost 8 bases, and 17 bases lay in between. The CDR3 has 15 amino acids. The V gene's germline CDR1 is SGHRS and CDR2 YFSETQ.

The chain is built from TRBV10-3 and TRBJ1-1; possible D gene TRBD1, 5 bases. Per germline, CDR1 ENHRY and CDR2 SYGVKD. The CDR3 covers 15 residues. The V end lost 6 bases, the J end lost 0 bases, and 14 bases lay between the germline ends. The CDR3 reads CAISELTAVNTEAFF. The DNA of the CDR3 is TGTGCCATCAGCGAGCTGACAGCAGTGAACACTGAAGCTTTCTTT.

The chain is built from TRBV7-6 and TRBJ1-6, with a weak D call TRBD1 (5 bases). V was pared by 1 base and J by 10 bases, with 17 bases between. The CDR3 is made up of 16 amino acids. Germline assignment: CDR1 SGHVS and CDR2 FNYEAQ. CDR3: CASSLEQARSGSPLHF. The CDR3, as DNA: TGTGCCAGCAGCTTAGAACAGGCCCGAAGTGGATCACCCCTCCACTTT.

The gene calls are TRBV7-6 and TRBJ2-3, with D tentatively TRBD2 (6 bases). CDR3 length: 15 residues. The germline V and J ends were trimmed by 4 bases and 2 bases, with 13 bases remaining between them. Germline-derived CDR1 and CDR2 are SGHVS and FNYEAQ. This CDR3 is CASSWRRDHTDTQYF. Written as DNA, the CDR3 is TGTGCCAGCAGCTGGCGGCGGGACCACACAGATACGCAGTATTTT.